The 18 T cell receptor beta chains listed next were all sequenced from one sample in a study of cytomegalovirus exposure and HLA in healthy donors. The PCR used 60 Vbeta and 13 Jbeta primers. Assay: immunoSEQ multiplex PCR; the TCRdb copy retains only in-frame clones and omits some. The sample contains roughly 120,000 clones, 65% to 75% of which appear only once. Input material: PBMCs. Source of these receptors: a woman between 45 and 65 years old in good health and CMV-seropositive.

The V gene is TRBV2, the J gene TRBJ2-1; perhaps TRBD2 as D (5 bases). The germline CDR1 and CDR2 sequences are SNHLY and FYNNEI. The CDR3 loop spans 13 amino acids. V lost 6 bases and J 5 bases, leaving 11 bases between the germline ends. DNA for the CDR3: TGTGCCAGCAGCCCTGACTACAACAATGAGCAGTTCTTC. Protein product: CASSPDYNNEQFF.

This clone was picked up a small number of times. The CDR3 nucleotides are TGTGCCAGCAGTTACTCGATGGGGCCAGATCAGCCCCAGCATTTT. The encoded protein is CASSYSMGPDQPQHF. The chain carries TRBV6-6 and TRBJ1-5, with TRBD1 as a possible D gene (5 bases). The CDR3 spans 15 residues. Germline V CDR1 and CDR2: MNHNY, SVGAGI (reference sequence). Trimming shortened V by 0 bases and J by 5 bases, and 11 bases separated the two germline ends.

V usage is TRBV7-9 and J usage is TRBJ1-5, with D maybe TRBD1 (5 bases). Germline-derived CDR1 and CDR2 are SEHNR and FQNEAQ (reference sequence). Between the trimmed V and J ends, which lost 5 bases and 0 bases, there was a span of 11 bases. This CDR3 comprises 15 residues. CDR3 sequence reads: CASSPDSNSNQPQHF. The CDR3 DNA sequence: TGTGCCAGCAGCCCCGACAGCAATAGCAATCAGCCCCAGCATTTT.

The J gene is TRBJ2-5, the V gene TRBV18, with a weak D call TRBD1 (6 bases). The length of the CDR3 is 13 residues. V dropped 1 base and J dropped 10 bases, with 13 bases sitting between them. The germline V gene has CDR1 KGHSH and CDR2 LQKENI. DNA of the CDR3: TGTGCCAGCTCACCACAACAGGGAACCGACCAGTACTTC. This translates into CASSPQQGTDQYF.

V is TRBV18 and J is TRBJ2-7, with a possible D match to TRBD1 (6 bases). The CDR3 is made up of 14 amino acids. Germline V CDR1 and CDR2: KGHSH, LQKENI. V was cut by 6 bases and J by 0 bases, with 12 bases left in between. The CDR3 loop is CASSRRTDSYEQYF. The CDR3 coding sequence is TGTGCCAGCTCGCGTAGGACAGACTCCTACGAGCAGTACTTC.

This clone was observed a few times. The chain carries TRBV9 and TRBJ1-1, with D possibly being TRBD1 (6 bases). CDR1 is SGDLS and CDR2 is YYNGEE in the germline V gene. V lost 0 bases and J 1 base, leaving 16 bases between the germline ends. This CDR3 spans 17 amino acids. The CDR3 DNA sequence: TGTGCCAGCAGCGTAGCCCCCCAGACAGGCCCGAACACTGAAGCTTTCTTT. Encoded protein: CASSVAPQTGPNTEAFF. Full variable domain (remainder filled in from reference TRBV9 and TRBJ1-1): DSGVTQTPKHLITATGQRVTLRCSPRSGDLSVYWYQQSLDQGLQFLIQYYNGEERAKGNILERFSAQQFPDLHSELNLSSLELGDSALYFCASSVAPQTGPNTEAFFGQGTRLTVV.

The CDR3 region is CASSLKLAGHTEAFF. CDR3 bases: TGCGCCAGCAGCTTGAAACTGGCAGGCCACACTGAAGCTTTCTTT. V gene TRBV5-1 combines with J gene TRBJ1-1; D not certain. The germline V gene has CDR1 SGHRS and CDR2 YFSETQ. Trimming stripped 1 base from V and 3 bases from J, with 13 bases between. CDR3 length: 15 residues.

V usage is TRBV10-3 and J usage is TRBJ2-7; possible D gene TRBD2, 5 bases. Germline V gives CDR1 ENHRY, CDR2 SYGVKD. Between the trimmed V and J ends, which lost 7 bases and 0 bases, there was a span of 16 bases. The CDR3 is made up of 15 amino acids. In DNA, the CDR3 is TGTGCCATCACTGAAGGACTCGAGAGCTCCTACGAGCAGTACTTC. As protein: CAITEGLESSYEQYF.

The rearrangement joins TRBV2 to TRBJ2-1; 10 nucleotides align to TRBD2. The CDR3 contains 16 residues. CDR1 and CDR2 (germline): SNHLY, FYNNEI. With 3 bases clipped from V and 1 base from J, the junction kept 3 bases outside the gene matches. The chain's CDR3 is CASSDPLAGSYNEQFF. In DNA, the CDR3 is TGTGCCAGCAGTGATCCACTAGCGGGGTCCTACAATGAGCAGTTCTTC.

V gene TRBV5-1 combines with J gene TRBJ2-5, with 13 bases aligning to TRBD2. This CDR3 contains 15 residues. CDR1 SGHRS and CDR2 YFSETQ come from the germline V gene. Trimming removed 5 bases from V and 2 bases from J; junction bases left unmatched: 3. For the CDR3, the DNA is TGCGCCAGCAGGTTGACTAGCGGGGGGCAAGAGACCCAGTACTTC. It yields the protein CASRLTSGGQETQYF.

The chain carries TRBV18 and TRBJ2-7; D might be TRBD2 (5 bases). V was cut by 0 bases and J by 3 bases, with 9 bases left in between. Germline lookup yields CDR1 KGHSH and CDR2 LQKENI. The length of the CDR3 is 14 residues. In DNA form, the CDR3 reads TGTGCCAGCTCACCACCGGGGAGTTTCTACGAGCAGTACTTC. Protein: CASSPPGSFYEQYF. The full variable domain, its missing parts supplied by reference TRBV18 and TRBJ2-7, is NAGVMQNPRHLVRRRGQEARLRCSPMKGHSHVYWYRQLPEEGLKFMVYLQKENIIDESGMPKERFSAEFPKEGPSILRIQQVVRGDSAAYFCASSPPGSFYEQYFGPGTRLTVT.

This chain connects TRBV15 to TRBJ1-5; the D is unclear. Trimming left V 1 base short and J 3 bases short, with 13 bases between. The CDR3 covers 16 residues. Germline V gives CDR1 LNHNV, CDR2 YYDKDF (reference sequence). Written as DNA, the CDR3 is TGTGCCACCAGCAGAGTGGGAGGGTCTTCCAATCAGCCCCAGCATTTT. The encoded protein is CATSRVGGSSNQPQHF.

This clone was picked up one time. V usage is TRBV5-1 and J usage is TRBJ2-7, with 9 bases identical to TRBD1. The V segment lost 0 bases and the J segment 6 bases; nucleotides outside the gene matches: 4. The CDR3 loop spans 14 amino acids. Per the germline V gene, CDR1 is SGHRS and CDR2 is YFSETQ. CDR3 DNA sequence: TGCGCCAGCAGCTTGGGACAGGGGGTCTCCGAGCAGTACTTC. Amino acids: CASSLGQGVSEQYF.

The chain recombines TRBV19 with TRBJ2-3; D may be TRBD2 (5 bases). The germline V and J ends were trimmed by 4 bases and 2 bases, with 19 bases remaining between them. CDR3 length equals 17 residues. Germline assignment: CDR1 LNHDA and CDR2 SQIVND (reference sequence). CDR3 residues: CASSTSGSENPTDTQYF. DNA of the CDR3: TGTGCCAGTAGTACCTCGGGTAGCGAAAACCCCACAGATACGCAGTATTTT.

The chain combines TRBV4-3 with TRBJ2-7, with D uncertain. Germline-derived CDR1 and CDR2 are LGHNA and YSLEER. The length of the CDR3 is 14 residues. The germline V and J ends were trimmed by 1 base and 0 bases, with 7 bases remaining between them. CDR3 bases: TGCGCCAGCAGCCAAGTCGTCAGCTCCTACGAGCAGTACTTC. Its protein is CASSQVVSSYEQYF.

This clone was seen only a few times. The V gene is TRBV7-2, the J gene TRBJ2-7, with TRBD2 matching over 13 bases. The CDR3 covers 18 residues. The V segment lost 0 bases and the J segment 5 bases; nucleotides outside the gene matches: 10. CDR1 is SGHTA and CDR2 is FQGNSA in the germline V gene. The CDR3 nucleotides read TGTGCCAGCAGCTTAGCGCCTCTACGGACTAGCGGGAGTAACGAGCAGTACTTC. This gives the protein CASSLAPLRTSGSNEQYF.

V is TRBV27 and J is TRBJ1-6; TRBD1 matches at 7 bases. This CDR3 is 18 amino acids long. Germline CDR1 and CDR2: MNHEY and SMNVEV (reference sequence). Germline trimming cut 0 bases from V and 0 bases from J; bases unmatched to any gene: 5. CDR3 sequence (DNA): TGTGCCAGCAGTTTATCGACAGGGAGAAGCTCCTATAATTCACCCCTCCACTTT. Translating it yields CASSLSTGRSSYNSPLHF.

V is TRBV15 and J is TRBJ2-2; the D gene is possibly TRBD1 (7 bases). Germline V gene sequence: CDR1 LNHNV, CDR2 YYDKDF (reference sequence). The length of the CDR3 is 15 residues. V was cut by 5 bases and J by 4 bases, with 14 bases left in between. CDR3: CATSEEGAGTGELFF. In DNA, the CDR3 is TGTGCCACCAGCGAGGAGGGGGCGGGCACCGGGGAGCTGTTTTTT.